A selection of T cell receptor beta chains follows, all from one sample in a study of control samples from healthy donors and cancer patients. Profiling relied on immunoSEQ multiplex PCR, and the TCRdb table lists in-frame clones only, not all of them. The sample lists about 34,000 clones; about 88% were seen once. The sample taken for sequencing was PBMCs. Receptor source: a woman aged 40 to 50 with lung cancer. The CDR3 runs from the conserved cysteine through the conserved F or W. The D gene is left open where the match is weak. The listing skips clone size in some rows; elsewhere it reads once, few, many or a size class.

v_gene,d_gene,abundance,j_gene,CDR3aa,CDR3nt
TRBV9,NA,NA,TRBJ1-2,CASSSTGEWYGYTF,TGTGCCAGCAGCTCTACCGGGGAGTGGTATGGCTACACCTTC
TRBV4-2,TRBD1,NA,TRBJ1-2,CASSHLDRGGYGYTF,TGTGCCAGCAGCCACCTGGACAGGGGCGGATATGGCTACACCTTC
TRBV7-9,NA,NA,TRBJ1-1,CASSLEGLGTEAFF,TGTGCCAGCAGCTTAGAGGGATTGGGCACTGAAGCTTTCTTT
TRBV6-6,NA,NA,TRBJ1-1,CASRGPEAFF,TGTGCCAGCAGGGGTCCTGAAGCTTTCTTT
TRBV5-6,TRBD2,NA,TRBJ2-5,CASSSGLAGGRGETQYF,TGTGCCAGCAGCTCCGGACTAGCGGGGGGACGGGGAGAGACCCAGTACTTC
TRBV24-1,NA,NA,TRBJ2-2,CATSDLIIGELFF,TGTGCCACCAGTGATTTAATTATCGGGGAGCTGTTTTTT
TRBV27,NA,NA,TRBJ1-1,CASSLLWVGSTEAFF,TGTGCCAGCAGTTTACTTTGGGTCGGTAGCACTGAAGCTTTCTTT
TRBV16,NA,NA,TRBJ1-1,CASSLLRGFNTEAFF,TGTGCCAGCAGCCTTCTCCGGGGGTTCAACACTGAAGCTTTCTTT
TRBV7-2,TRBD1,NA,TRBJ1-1,CASSLVVRGGDEAFF,TGTGCCAGCAGCTTAGTAGTTAGAGGGGGCGATGAAGCTTTCTTT
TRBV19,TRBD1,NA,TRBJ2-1,CASSFQGATGNEQFF,TGTGCCAGTAGTTTCCAGGGGGCAACGGGCAATGAGCAGTTCTTC
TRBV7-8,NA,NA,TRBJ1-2,CASSLTGYGYTF,TGTGCCAGCAGCCTTACAGGCTATGGCTACACCTTC
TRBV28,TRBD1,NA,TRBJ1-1,CASSLFTTGHLNTEAFF,TGTGCCAGCAGTTTATTCACGACAGGGCACTTGAACACTGAAGCTTTCTTT
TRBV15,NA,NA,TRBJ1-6,CATSRDTDSPLHF,TGTGCCACCAGCAGAGATACGGATTCACCCCTCCACTTT
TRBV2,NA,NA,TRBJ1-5,CASSEARDYQPQHF,TGTGCCAGCAGTGAAGCCAGGGACTATCAGCCCCAGCATTTT
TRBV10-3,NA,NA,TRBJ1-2,CAISESRIEGYTF,TGTGCCATCAGTGAGTCGAGGATCGAGGGCTACACCTTC
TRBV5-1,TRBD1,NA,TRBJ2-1,CASSTRTGADEQFF,TGCGCCAGCAGCACACGGACAGGGGCGGATGAGCAGTTCTTC
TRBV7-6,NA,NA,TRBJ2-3,CASSLQPGLTDTQYF,TGTGCCAGCAGCTTACAGCCGGGCTTGACAGATACGCAGTATTTT
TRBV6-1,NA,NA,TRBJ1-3,CASSEWGAGNTIYF,TGTGCCAGCAGTGAATGGGGGGCCGGAAACACCATATATTTT
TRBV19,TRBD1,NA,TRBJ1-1,CASILGQENTEAFF,TGTGCCAGTATTCTTGGACAGGAGAACACTGAAGCTTTCTTT
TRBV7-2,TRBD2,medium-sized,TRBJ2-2,CASSTPTSGVNTGELFF,TGTGCCAGCAGCACCCCGACTAGCGGGGTGAACACCGGGGAGCTGTTTTTT
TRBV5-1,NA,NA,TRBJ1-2,CASSFQGGYTF,TGCGCCAGCAGCTTCCAGGGCGGCTACACCTTC
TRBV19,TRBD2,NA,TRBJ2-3,CASSISGGADDTQYF,TGTGCCAGTAGTATAAGCGGGGGGGCGGATGATACGCAGTATTTT
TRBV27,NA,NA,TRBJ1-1,CASSLSRSEGTEAFF,TGTGCCAGCAGTTTATCGCGGTCCGAAGGCACTGAAGCTTTCTTT
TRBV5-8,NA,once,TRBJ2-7,CASSLVAFNPYEQYF,TGTGCCAGCAGCTTGGTCGCCTTCAACCCCTACGAGCAGTACTTC